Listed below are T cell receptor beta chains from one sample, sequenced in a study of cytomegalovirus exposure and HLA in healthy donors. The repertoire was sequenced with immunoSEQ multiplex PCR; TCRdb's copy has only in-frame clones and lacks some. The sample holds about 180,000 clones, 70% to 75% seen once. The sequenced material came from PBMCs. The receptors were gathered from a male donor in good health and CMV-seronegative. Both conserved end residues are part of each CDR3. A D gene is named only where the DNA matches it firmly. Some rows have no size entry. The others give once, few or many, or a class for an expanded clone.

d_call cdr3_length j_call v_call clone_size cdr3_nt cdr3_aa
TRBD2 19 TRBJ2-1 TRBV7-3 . TGTGCCAGCAGCCCGCCATGGACTAGCGGGAGGGCTTTTGGTAATGAGCAGTTCTTC CASSPPWTSGRAFGNEQFF
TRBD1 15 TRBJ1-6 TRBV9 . TGTGCCAGCAGCGTCGGGGGGACAGGGGGTTCACCCCTCCACTTT CASSVGGTGGSPLHF
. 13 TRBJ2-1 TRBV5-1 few TGCGCCAGCAGCCCGGACAACCTCAATGAGCAGTTCTTC CASSPDNLNEQFF
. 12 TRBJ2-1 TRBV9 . TGTGCCAGCAGCGACTTCAACGGTGAGCAGTTCTTC CASSDFNGEQFF
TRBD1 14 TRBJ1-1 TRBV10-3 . TGTGCCATCAGTTCGGACAGGGAAAACACTGAAGCTTTCTTT CAISSDRENTEAFF
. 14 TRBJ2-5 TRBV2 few TGTGCCAGCCGAATAGCTTATACGAGGGAGACCCAGTACTTC CASRIAYTRETQYF
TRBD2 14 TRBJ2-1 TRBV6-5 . TGTGCCAGCAAGGAAGGCGGGAGGGCCGATGAGCAGTTCTTC CASKEGGRADEQFF
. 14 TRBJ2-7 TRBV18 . TGTGCCAGCTCACCACCGGCGGGGACCTACGAGCAGTACTTC CASSPPAGTYEQYF
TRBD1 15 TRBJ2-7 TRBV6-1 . TGTGCCAGCAGTAACCGGGACAGGGGATCCTACGAGCAGTACTTC CASSNRDRGSYEQYF
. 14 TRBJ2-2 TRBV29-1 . TGCAGCGTTGTCACAGCCTCGAACACCGGGGAGCTGTTTTTT CSVVTASNTGELFF
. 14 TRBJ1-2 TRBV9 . TGTGCCAGCAGCGTAGGCGGGTCAGGCTATGGCTACACCTTC CASSVGGSGYGYTF
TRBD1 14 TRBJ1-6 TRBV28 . TGTGCCAGCAGGACGAGGGGGCGAGGTTCACCCCTCCACTTT CASRTRGRGSPLHF
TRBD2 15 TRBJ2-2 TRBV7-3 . TGTGCCAGCACCCGGGCGGGAGGGCCGGTCGGGGAGCTGTTTTTT CASTRAGGPVGELFF
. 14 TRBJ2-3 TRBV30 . TGTGCCTGGAGTGTGCGGGGGCCCACAGATACGCAGTATTTT CAWSVRGPTDTQYF
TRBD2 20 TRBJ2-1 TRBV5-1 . TGCGCCAGCAGCGGGAGCGGGGGGGCCTCTACCATGAGCTCCTACAATGAGCAGTTCTTC CASSGSGGASTMSSYNEQFF
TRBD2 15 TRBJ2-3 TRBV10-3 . TGTGCCATCAGCAGCCCCCGGGGGGGAGCAGATACGCAGTATTTT CAISSPRGGADTQYF
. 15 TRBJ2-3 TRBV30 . TGTGCCTGGAGGGCTAGGGGGAGGGCGATAGATACGCAGTATTTT CAWRARGRAIDTQYF
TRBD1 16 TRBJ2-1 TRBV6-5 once TGTGCCAGCAGTTTGTCGGGGCAGGGGGCGAACAATGAGCAGTTCTTC CASSLSGQGANNEQFF
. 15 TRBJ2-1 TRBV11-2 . TGTGCCAGCAGCTCTACAGGGGGGGGATACAATGAGCAGTTCTTC CASSSTGGGYNEQFF
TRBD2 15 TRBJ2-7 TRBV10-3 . TGTGCCATCAGTGAAGGGACTAGCGGACCCTACGAGCAGTACTTC CAISEGTSGPYEQYF